The 9 T cell receptor beta chains given below trace back to one sample, sequenced in a study of high-grade serous ovarian cancer treatment subgroups. Tumor samples were taken before definitive surgery or chemotherapy. The data were produced by immunoSEQ multiplex PCR, yet TCRdb's version contains in-frame clones alone and is incomplete. The sample gives several thousand clones, about three quarters of which show up once; around 10% is in the top ten. The sequenced sample was tumor tissue. These receptors all come from a human donor with high-grade serous ovarian cancer.

The J gene is TRBJ2-3, the V gene TRBV7-8; D is unclear. The germline V gene has CDR1 SGHVS and CDR2 FQNEAQ. Trimming took off 0 bases at V and 1 base at J, with 11 bases between the two ends. The CDR3 runs 16 residues. CDR3 coding DNA: TGTGCCAGCAGCTTAGCACCGACGTCGGGCACAGATACGCAGTATTTT. Translating gives CASSLAPTSGTDTQYF.

The chain recombines TRBV10-3 with TRBJ1-3, with a weak D call TRBD1 (5 bases). There are 18 residues in the CDR3. V lost 0 bases to trimming and J lost 0 bases, with 15 bases between them. Germline V gives CDR1 ENHRY, CDR2 SYGVKD. Here the CDR3 reads CAISESPLRQISGNTIYF. In nucleotides, the CDR3 is TGTGCCATCAGTGAGTCCCCCTTAAGACAGATCTCTGGAAACACCATATATTTT.

This clone appeared once. The J gene is TRBJ2-2, the V gene TRBV9, with unresolved D. Trimming removed 0 bases at V and 4 bases at J, with 7 bases between. The CDR3 covers 14 residues. Germline V gene lookup returns CDR1 SGDLS and CDR2 YYNGEE. The CDR3 sequence is CASSVDAGTGELFF. The CDR3 coding sequence is TGTGCCAGCAGCGTAGACGCTGGCACCGGGGAGCTGTTTTTT. The complete variable domain, with remaining parts taken from reference TRBV9 and TRBJ2-2, reads DSGVTQTPKHLITATGQRVTLRCSPRSGDLSVYWYQQSLDQGLQFLIQYYNGEERAKGNILERFSAQQFPDLHSELNLSSLELGDSALYFCASSVDAGTGELFFGEGSRLTVL.

The chain links TRBV28 to TRBJ1-3; TRBD1 matches 8 bases. Unmatched junction bases numbered 18, after V lost 4 bases and J lost 16 bases. The CDR3 sequence is 15 residues long. Germline lookup yields CDR1 MDHEN and CDR2 SYDVKM. The CDR3 region is CASSSPVGTGRSVYF. CDR3 DNA: TGTGCCAGCAGTTCACCCGTCGGGACAGGAAGGTCCGTCTATTTT.

This chain links TRBV5-4 with TRBJ2-7, with TRBD2 as a possible D gene (6 bases). In germline, CDR1 is SGHNT, CDR2 YYREEE (reference sequence). The CDR3 sequence is 14 residues long. The V end was cut by 1 base, the J end by 3 bases, with 11 bases between. The CDR3 is CASSLLGSGYEQYF. The CDR3 bases are TGTGCCAGCAGCTTGCTGGGTAGCGGCTACGAGCAGTACTTC.

This chain joins TRBV28 and TRBJ2-7; TRBD1 aligns across 9 bases. V shed 5 bases and J 5 bases; nucleotides not matched to a gene: 10. CDR1 is MDHEN and CDR2 is SYDVKM in the germline V gene. This CDR3 region has 15 residues. CDR3: CASSVFRDRVHEQYF. The CDR3 DNA reads as TGTGCCAGCAGTGTCTTCCGGGACAGGGTCCACGAGCAGTACTTC.

The chain combines TRBV9 with TRBJ1-3; the D gene is possibly TRBD1 (6 bases). This CDR3 is built from 17 residues. V shed 3 bases and J shed 3 bases, with 19 bases lying between them. Germline V lookup: CDR1 SGDLS, CDR2 YYNGEE. Here the CDR3 DNA reads TGTGCCAGCAGCGCATCATGGACAGAGGGAGGTGGAAACACCATATATTTT. Protein product: CASSASWTEGGGNTIYF.

This CDR3 is CASSEMQAGIDTDTQYF. DNA for the CDR3: TGTGCCAGCAGTGAAATGCAGGCCGGGATCGACACAGATACGCAGTATTTT. The V and J genes are TRBV2 and TRBJ2-3, with TRBD2 as a possible D gene (5 bases). The CDR3 runs to 17 residues. Trimming shortened V by 2 bases and J by 2 bases, and 17 bases separated the two germline ends. From germline, CDR1 is SNHLY and CDR2 FYNNEI.

The chain joins TRBV5-5 to TRBJ2-7, with D possibly TRBD1 on 5 matching bases. Germline-derived CDR1 and CDR2 are SGHKS and YYEKEE (reference sequence). Trimming took 0 bases from V and 3 from J, leaving 13 bases between them. CDR3 length: 15 amino acids. Written as DNA, the CDR3 is TGTGCCAGCAGCTTGGGCAGGGCCTCGGGCTACGAGCAGTACTTC. Residues: CASSLGRASGYEQYF.